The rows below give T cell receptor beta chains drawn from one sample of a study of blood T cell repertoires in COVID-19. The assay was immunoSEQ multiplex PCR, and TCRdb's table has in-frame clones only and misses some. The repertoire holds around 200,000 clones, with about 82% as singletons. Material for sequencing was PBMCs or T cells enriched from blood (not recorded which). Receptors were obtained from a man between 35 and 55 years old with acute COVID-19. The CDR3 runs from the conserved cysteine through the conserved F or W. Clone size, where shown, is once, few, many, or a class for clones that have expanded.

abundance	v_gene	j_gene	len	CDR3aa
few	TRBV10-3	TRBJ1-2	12	CAITEANYGYTF
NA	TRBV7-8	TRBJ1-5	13	CASSNRGYQPQHF
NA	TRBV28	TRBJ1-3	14	CASSFRVSGNTIYF
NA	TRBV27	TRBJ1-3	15	CASSDRGAAGNTIYF
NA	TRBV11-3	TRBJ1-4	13	CASNCEASEKLFF
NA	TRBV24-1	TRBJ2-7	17	CATSDSNRGPLSYEQYF
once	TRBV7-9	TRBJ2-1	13	CASSSSGNHEQFF
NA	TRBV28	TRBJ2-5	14	CASSRGTRGETQYF
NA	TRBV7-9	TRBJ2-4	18	CASSLGTSGAGSKNIQYF
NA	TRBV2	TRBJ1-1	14	CASSGLQGITEAFF
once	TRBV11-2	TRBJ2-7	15	CASSLRDINSYEQYF
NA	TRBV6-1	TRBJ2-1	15	CASSELAGAYNEQFF
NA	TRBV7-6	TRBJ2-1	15	CASSLRTGGYNEQFF
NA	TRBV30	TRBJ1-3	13	CAWSVNRGNTIYF
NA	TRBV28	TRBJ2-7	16	CASSFRREITGYEQYF
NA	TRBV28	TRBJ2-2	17	CASSLTGDSFNTGELFF
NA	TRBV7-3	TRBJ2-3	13	CASSFTGTDTQYF